The entry that follows covers one TCR beta chain sequence. The data originate from a study of neoadjuvant anti-PD-1 for oral cavity cancer. Trimming took 0 bases from V and 4 from J, leaving 12 bases between them. Germline values: CDR1 LNHNV, CDR2 YYDKDF (reference sequence). The CDR3 loop spans 15 amino acids. Profiled with immunoSEQ multiplex PCR; TCRdb holds only in-frame clones, not every one. The data hold roughly 18,000 clones, with approximately 79% observed a single time. The rearrangement uses TRBV15 and TRBJ2-5; tentatively, D is TRBD1 (5 bases). This specimen was PBMCs, taken before nivolumab (anti-PD-1) treatment. The sequence derives from a person between 40 and 85 years old with oral cavity squamous cell carcinoma. The CDR3 loop reads CATSRDHEGVETQYF. CDR3 bases: TGTGCCACCAGCAGAGATCATGAAGGGGTAGAGACCCAGTACTTC.